This TCR beta chain emerged from a study of blood T cell repertoires in COVID-19. Study background: Collection of acute and convalescent COVID-19 samples took place in the United States, Italy and Spain. Nucleic acid was either cDNA or gDNA, and it came from T cells, B-cell-depleted T cells, or PBMCs.

The method was immunoSEQ multiplex PCR; TCRdb's version includes in-frame clones alone and lacks a portion of them. The table lists approximately 260,000 clones, around 90% of them singletons. The ends lost 4 bases at V and 8 bases at J; junction bases unmatched: 6. Germline V CDR1 and CDR2: ENHRY, SYGVKD. The CDR3 totals 13 residues. The chain combines TRBV10-3 with TRBJ1-2, with 8 bases aligning to TRBD1. What was sequenced was peripheral blood. The clonotype was recovered from a man aged 60 to 69 who had recovered from COVID-19. The CDR3 loop reads CAISVTGEVGYTF. For the CDR3, the DNA is TGTGCCATCAGTGTGACAGGGGAAGTAGGCTACACCTTC.